This entry describes one TCR beta chain. The antigen remains unidentified. The data are from a study of beta chain features in type 1 diabetes. Study-wide points: When cDNA is sequenced, cells with high TCR expression could be over-represented.

V dropped 6 bases and J dropped 4 bases, with 7 bases sitting between them. Germline-derived CDR1 and CDR2 are MNHNY and SVGAGI (reference sequence). This CDR3 is built from 12 residues. The investigators reverse transcribed all of the isolated RNA, so they sequenced expressed TCRB transcripts. Only in-frame clones appear in the TCRdb table, and some are missing; sequencing was by immunoSEQ multiplex PCR. Of about half a million clones listed, 9.5% to 12% are singletons. Via CD45RO/CCR7/CD25/CD127/CD95/CD27, cells of the CD4+ naive, central memory, regulatory and stem cell-like memory subsets were sorted.

Sequencing was done on a sample of naive CD4+ T cells from blood. The chain uses TRBV6-6 and TRBJ1-5; weak D call: TRBD1 (5 bases). The sequence was collected from a woman between 18 and 30 years old in good health. CDR3 coding DNA: TGTGCCAGCAGCCACAGGAATCAGCCCCAGCATTTT. Translated, it gives CASSHRNQPQHF.